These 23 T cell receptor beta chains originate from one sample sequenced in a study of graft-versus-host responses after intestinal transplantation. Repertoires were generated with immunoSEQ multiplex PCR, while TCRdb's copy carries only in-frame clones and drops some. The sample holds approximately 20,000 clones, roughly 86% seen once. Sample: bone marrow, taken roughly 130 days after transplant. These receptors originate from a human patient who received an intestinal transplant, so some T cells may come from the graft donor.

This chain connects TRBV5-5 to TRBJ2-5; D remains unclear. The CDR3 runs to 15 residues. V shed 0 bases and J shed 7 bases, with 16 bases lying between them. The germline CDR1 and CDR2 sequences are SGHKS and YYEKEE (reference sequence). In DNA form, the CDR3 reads TGTGCCAGCAGCTTGGATGAACTGGTCCGGATGACCCAGTACTTC. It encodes CASSLDELVRMTQYF.

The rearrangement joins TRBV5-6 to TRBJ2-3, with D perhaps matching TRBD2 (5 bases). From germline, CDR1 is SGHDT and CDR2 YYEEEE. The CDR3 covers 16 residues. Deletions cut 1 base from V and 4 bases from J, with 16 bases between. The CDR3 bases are TGTGCCAGCAGCTTGCATGGGAGTATCATCCCAGATACGCAGTATTTT. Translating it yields CASSLHGSIIPDTQYF.

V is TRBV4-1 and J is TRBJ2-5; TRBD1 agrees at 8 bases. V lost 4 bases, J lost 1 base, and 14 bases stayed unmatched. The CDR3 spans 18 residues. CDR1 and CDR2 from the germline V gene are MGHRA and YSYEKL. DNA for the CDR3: TGCGCCAGCAGCCGCTCAATCCAGGACAGGGACTTCCAAGAGACCCAGTACTTC. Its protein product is CASSRSIQDRDFQETQYF.

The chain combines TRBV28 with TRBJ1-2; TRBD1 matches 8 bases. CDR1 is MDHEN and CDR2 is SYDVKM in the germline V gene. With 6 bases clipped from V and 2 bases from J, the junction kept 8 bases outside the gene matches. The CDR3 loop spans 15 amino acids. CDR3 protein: CASSKAGGANYGYTF. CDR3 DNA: TGTGCCAGCAGCAAAGCAGGGGGCGCCAACTATGGCTACACCTTC.

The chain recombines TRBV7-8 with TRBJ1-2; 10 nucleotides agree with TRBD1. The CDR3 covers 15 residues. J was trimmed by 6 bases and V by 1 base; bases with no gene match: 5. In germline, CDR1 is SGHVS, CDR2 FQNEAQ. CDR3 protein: CASSLGDRGWDGYTF. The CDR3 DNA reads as TGTGCCAGCAGCTTAGGGGACAGGGGTTGGGATGGCTACACCTTC.

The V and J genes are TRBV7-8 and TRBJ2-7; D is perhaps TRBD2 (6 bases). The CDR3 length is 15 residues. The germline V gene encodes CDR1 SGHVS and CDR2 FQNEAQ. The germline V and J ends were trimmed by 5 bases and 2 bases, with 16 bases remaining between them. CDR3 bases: TGTGCCAGCAGCCAAAGACTAGGAAGTACCTACGAGCAGTACTTC. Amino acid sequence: CASSQRLGSTYEQYF.

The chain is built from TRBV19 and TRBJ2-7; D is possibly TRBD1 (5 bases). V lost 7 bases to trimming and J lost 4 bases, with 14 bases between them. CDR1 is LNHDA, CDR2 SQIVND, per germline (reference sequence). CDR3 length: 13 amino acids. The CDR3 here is CASNPPDTYEQYF. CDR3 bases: TGTGCCAGTAACCCCCCGGACACTTACGAGCAGTACTTC.

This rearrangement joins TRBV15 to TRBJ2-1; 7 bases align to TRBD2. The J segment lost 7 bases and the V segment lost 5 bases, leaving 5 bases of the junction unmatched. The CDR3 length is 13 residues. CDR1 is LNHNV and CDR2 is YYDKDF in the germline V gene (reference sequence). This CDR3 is CATSAPGGNEQFF. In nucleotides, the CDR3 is TGTGCCACCAGCGCCCCGGGGGGTAATGAGCAGTTCTTC.

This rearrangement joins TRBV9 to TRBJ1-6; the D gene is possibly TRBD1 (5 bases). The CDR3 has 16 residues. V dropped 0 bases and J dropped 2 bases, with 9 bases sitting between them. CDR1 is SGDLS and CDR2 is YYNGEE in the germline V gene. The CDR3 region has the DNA TGTGCCAGCAGCGTAGGTGGGGGGGCCTATAATTCACCCCTCCACTTT. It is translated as CASSVGGGAYNSPLHF. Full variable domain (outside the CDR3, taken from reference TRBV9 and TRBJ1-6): DSGVTQTPKHLITATGQRVTLRCSPRSGDLSVYWYQQSLDQGLQFLIQYYNGEERAKGNILERFSAQQFPDLHSELNLSSLELGDSALYFCASSVGGGAYNSPLHFGNGTRLTVT.

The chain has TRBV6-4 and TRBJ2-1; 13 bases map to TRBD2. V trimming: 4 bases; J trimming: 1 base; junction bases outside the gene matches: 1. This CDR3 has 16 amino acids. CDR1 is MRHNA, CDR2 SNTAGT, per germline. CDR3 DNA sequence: TGTGCCAGCAGTGGGACTAGCGGGGGTTCCTACAATGAGCAGTTCTTC. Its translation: CASSGTSGGSYNEQFF.

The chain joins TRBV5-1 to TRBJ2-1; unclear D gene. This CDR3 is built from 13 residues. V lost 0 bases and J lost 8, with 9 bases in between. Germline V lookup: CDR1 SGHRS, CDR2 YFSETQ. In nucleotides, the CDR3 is TGCGCCAGCAGCTTGGGCGTGACGGATGAGCAGTTCTTC. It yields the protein CASSLGVTDEQFF.

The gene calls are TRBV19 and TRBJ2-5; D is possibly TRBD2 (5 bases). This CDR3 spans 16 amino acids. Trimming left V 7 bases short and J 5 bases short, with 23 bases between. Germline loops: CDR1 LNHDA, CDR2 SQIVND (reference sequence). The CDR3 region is CASTDSPGNWRETQYF. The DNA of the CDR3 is TGTGCCAGTACCGACTCACCGGGAAACTGGCGGGAGACCCAGTACTTC. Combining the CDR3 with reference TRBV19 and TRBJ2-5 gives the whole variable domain DGGITQSPKYLFRKEGQNVTLSCEQNLNHDAMYWYRQDPGQGLRLIYYSQIVNDFQKGDIAEGYSVSREKKESFPLTVTSAQKNPTAFYLCASTDSPGNWRETQYFGPGTRLLVL.

This CDR3 reads CASSSKGTDTQYF. As DNA, the CDR3 is TGTGCCAGCAGCTCAAAAGGCACAGATACGCAGTATTTT. The chain links TRBV2 to TRBJ2-3, with D unresolved. Germline lookup yields CDR1 SNHLY and CDR2 FYNNEI. The V end lost 6 bases, the J end lost 1 base, and 8 bases lay between the germline ends. This CDR3 region has 13 residues.

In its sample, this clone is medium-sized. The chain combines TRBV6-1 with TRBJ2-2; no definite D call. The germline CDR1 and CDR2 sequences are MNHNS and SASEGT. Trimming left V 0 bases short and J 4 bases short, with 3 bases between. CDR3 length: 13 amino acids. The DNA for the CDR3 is TGTGCCAGCAGTGAAGCGGGCACCGGGGAGCTGTTTTTT. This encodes CASSEAGTGELFF.

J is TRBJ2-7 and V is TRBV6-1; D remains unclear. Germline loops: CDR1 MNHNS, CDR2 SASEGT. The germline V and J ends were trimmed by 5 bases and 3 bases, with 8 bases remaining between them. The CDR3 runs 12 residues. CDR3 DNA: TGTGCCAGCAGTTCGGACGGCTACGAGCAGTACTTC. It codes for CASSSDGYEQYF.

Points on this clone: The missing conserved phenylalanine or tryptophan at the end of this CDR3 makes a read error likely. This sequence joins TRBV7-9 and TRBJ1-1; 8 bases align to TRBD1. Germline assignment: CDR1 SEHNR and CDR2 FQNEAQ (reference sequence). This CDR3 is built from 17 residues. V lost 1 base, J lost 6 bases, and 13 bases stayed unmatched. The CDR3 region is CASSLGSGGKRVAEAFS. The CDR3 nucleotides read TGTGCCAGCAGCTTAGGATCAGGGGGCAAGAGAGTGGCTGAAGCTTTCTCT.

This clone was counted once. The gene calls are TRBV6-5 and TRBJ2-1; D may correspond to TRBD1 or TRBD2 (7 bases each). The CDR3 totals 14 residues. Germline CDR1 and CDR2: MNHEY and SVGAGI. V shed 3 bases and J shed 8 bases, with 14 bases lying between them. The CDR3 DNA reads TGTGCCAGCAGTTATTACAGGGGAGGGGATGAGCAGTTCTTC. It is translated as CASSYYRGGDEQFF.

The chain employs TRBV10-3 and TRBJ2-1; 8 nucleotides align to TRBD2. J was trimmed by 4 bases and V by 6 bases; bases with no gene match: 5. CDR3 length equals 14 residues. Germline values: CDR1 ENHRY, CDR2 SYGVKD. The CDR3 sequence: CAIRYSGIYNEQFF. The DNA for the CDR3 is TGTGCCATCAGGTATAGCGGGATTTACAATGAGCAGTTCTTC.

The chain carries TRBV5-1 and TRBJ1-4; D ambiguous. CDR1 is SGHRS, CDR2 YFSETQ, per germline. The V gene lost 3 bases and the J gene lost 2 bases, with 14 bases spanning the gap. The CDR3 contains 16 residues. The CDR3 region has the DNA TGCGCCAGCAGCTCCTCCTCGACGGGCACTAATGAAAAACTGTTTTTT. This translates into CASSSSSTGTNEKLFF.

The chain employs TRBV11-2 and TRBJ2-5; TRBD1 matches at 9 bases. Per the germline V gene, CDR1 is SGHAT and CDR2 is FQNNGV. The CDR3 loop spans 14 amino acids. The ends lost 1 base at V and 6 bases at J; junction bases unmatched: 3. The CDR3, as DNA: TGTGCCAGCAGCTTAGGACAGGGGGGGAAGACCCAGTACTTC. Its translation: CASSLGQGGKTQYF.

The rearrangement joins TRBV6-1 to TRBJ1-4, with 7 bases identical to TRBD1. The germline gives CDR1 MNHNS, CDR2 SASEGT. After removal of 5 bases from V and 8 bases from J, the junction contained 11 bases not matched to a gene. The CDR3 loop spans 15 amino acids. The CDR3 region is CASSSSTGRWEKLFF. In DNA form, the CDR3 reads TGTGCCAGCAGTTCGTCGACAGGGCGGTGGGAAAAACTGTTTTTT.

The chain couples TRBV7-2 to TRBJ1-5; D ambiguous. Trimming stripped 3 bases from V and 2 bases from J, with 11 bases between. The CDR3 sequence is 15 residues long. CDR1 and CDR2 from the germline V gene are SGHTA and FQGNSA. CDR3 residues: CASSLDGVRNQPQHF. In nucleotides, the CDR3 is TGTGCCAGCAGCTTGGACGGAGTACGCAATCAGCCCCAGCATTTT. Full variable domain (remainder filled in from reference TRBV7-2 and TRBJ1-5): GAGVSQSPSNKVTEKGKDVELRCDPISGHTALYWYRQSLGQGLEFLIYFQGNSAPDKSGLPSDRFSAERTGGSVSTLTIQRTQQEDSAVYLCASSLDGVRNQPQHFGDGTRLSIL.

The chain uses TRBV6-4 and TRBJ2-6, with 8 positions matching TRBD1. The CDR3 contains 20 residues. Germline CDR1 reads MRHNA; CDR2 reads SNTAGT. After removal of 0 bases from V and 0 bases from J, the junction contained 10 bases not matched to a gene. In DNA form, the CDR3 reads TGTGCCAGCAGTGACTCTCTATGGACAGGGATTGGCTCTGGGGCCAACGTCCTGACTTTC. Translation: CASSDSLWTGIGSGANVLTF.